This T cell receptor beta chain came from a study of blood T cell repertoires in COVID-19. The table came from immunoSEQ multiplex PCR; TCRdb's copy has only in-frame clones and leaves some out. The profile covers some 250,000 clones, with approximately 86% appearing a single time and around 7.8% taken by the ten largest. The CDR3 is 15 residues long. The V segment lost 2 bases and the J segment 4 bases; nucleotides outside the gene matches: 6. CDR1 ENHRY and CDR2 SYGVKD come from the germline V gene. This sequence joins TRBV10-3 and TRBJ1-2, with 8 bases identical to TRBD1. The receptor was derived from a man in his 60s who had recovered from COVID-19. Sequencing was performed on peripheral blood. CDR3 sequence (DNA): TGTGCCATCAGTGAGGTAACGACAGGGGCCTATGGCTACACCTTC. Amino acid sequence: CAISEVTTGAYGYTF.